Below are 6 T cell receptor beta chains sequenced from a single sample in a study of CD8 T cells in ankylosing spondylitis. Regarding the study as a whole: What appeared characteristic of ankylosing spondylitis blood was a TCR beta motif of 7 or 8 highly homologous variants.

Each CDR3 protein gets one entry after TCRdb re-called the 5' RACE reads with MiXCR. The data hold about 440,000 distinct CDR3 sequences, with about a sixth observed a single time. These receptors have no identified antigens. The source material was blood, either unsorted or a sorted T cell fraction (not recorded which). Receptors originate from a male donor with ankylosing spondylitis.

This clonotype was found a few times. V is TRBV20-1 and J is TRBJ2-1, with 9 bases fitting TRBD2. With 0 bases clipped from V and 9 bases from J, the junction kept 12 bases outside the gene matches. This CDR3 is 16 amino acids long. The germline CDR1 and CDR2 sequences are DFQATT and SNEGSKA (reference sequence). The CDR3 DNA is TGCAGTGCTAGAGATCCCCGTAGCGGGAGAGTGGGTGAGCAGTTCTTC. This translates into CSARDPRSGRVGEQFF.

This clonotype has just a few counts. V gene TRBV7-8 combines with J gene TRBJ1-6; D is ambiguous. V lost 2 bases to trimming and J lost 9 bases, with 11 bases between them. CDR1 and CDR2 from the germline V gene are SGHVS and FQNEAQ. The CDR3 runs to 14 residues. The CDR3 is CASSLQQMPSPLHF. CDR3 coding DNA: TGTGCCAGCAGCTTACAGCAAATGCCTTCACCCCTCCACTTT.

This chain joins TRBV6-1 and TRBJ1-3; D gene unclear. The CDR3 is 14 residues long. With 8 bases removed from V and 8 bases from J, the gap between germline ends came to 19 bases. Germline lookup yields CDR1 MNHNS and CDR2 SASEGT. CDR3 loop: CASARSGYLDTIYF. CDR3 in DNA: TGTGCCAGCGCTAGATCGGGGTACTTGGACACCATATATTTT.

The CDR3 sequence: CASSHWGENTEAFF. CDR3 coding DNA: TGTGCCAGCAGCCATTGGGGCGAAAACACTGAAGCTTTCTTT. V gene TRBV3-1 combines with J gene TRBJ1-1, with D possibly being TRBD1 (5 bases). Germline CDR1 and CDR2: LGHDT and YNNKEL (reference sequence). Between the trimmed V and J ends, which lost 3 bases and 2 bases, there was a span of 10 bases. The CDR3 covers 14 residues.

This clonotype showed up just a few times. The chain uses TRBV3-1 and TRBJ1-1; D is unclear. Trimming removed 1 base from V and 6 bases from J, with 9 bases in between. There are 13 residues in the CDR3. CDR1 is LGHDT, CDR2 YNNKEL, per germline (reference sequence). The CDR3 here is CASSQGVWSEAFF. DNA of the CDR3: TGTGCCAGCAGCCAAGGAGTATGGTCTGAAGCTTTCTTT.

This clonotype occurred a few times. This chain links TRBV15 with TRBJ2-7, with 7 bases lining up with TRBD1. After removal of 2 bases from V and 6 bases from J, the junction contained 13 bases not matched to a gene. The germline V gene has CDR1 LNHNV and CDR2 YYDKDF (reference sequence). The CDR3 loop spans 16 amino acids. The CDR3 DNA sequence: TGTGCCACCAGCAGAAGTATACAGGGGAAAACGGCCGAGCAGTACTTC. Translating gives CATSRSIQGKTAEQYF.